A selection of T cell receptor beta chains follows, all from one sample in a study of blood T cell repertoires in COVID-19. Some clones are missing from TCRdb's copy, which holds only in-frame ones; the method was immunoSEQ multiplex PCR. The repertoire consists of approximately 260,000 clones, with approximately 88% occurring once and the leading ten covering 2% to 2.5%. The sample was peripheral blood. The source of these receptors is a man aged 50 to 60 with acute or convalescent COVID-19. Both conserved end residues are part of each CDR3. The D gene is left open where the match is weak. The listing skips clone size in some rows; elsewhere it reads once, few, many or a size class.

D	V	size	J	DNA	CDR3
.	TRBV5-1	.	TRBJ2-2	TGCGCCAGCAGCCCTTGGCAGGAGAACACCGGGGAGCTGTTTTTT	CASSPWQENTGELFF
.	TRBV2	.	TRBJ2-7	TGTGCCAGCAGCTCAGAAAACGAGCAGTACTTC	CASSSENEQYF
TRBD2	TRBV5-1	.	TRBJ2-5	TGCGCCAGCAGCCCTGGAGCGGGGGGGTCTGGGGAGACCCAGTACTTC	CASSPGAGGSGETQYF
.	TRBV7-2	.	TRBJ2-5	TGTGCCAGCAGCTTCAACAACCAAGAGACCCAGTACTTC	CASSFNNQETQYF
TRBD1	TRBV19	once	TRBJ1-5	TGTGCCAGTAGTGTGACAGGGGGTCAGCCCCAGCATTTT	CASSVTGGQPQHF
.	TRBV9	.	TRBJ2-7	TGTGCCAGCAGCCCCGACTCCGGGGCCTACGAGCAGTACTTC	CASSPDSGAYEQYF
TRBD1	TRBV2	.	TRBJ1-2	TGTGCCAGCAGTAAGATCCGGGACAGCCCAAACTATGGCTACACCTTC	CASSKIRDSPNYGYTF
.	TRBV3-1/TRBV3-2	.	TRBJ1-6	TGTGCCAGCAGCCAAGTTCGGGGGGGATCACCCCTCCACTTT	CASSQVRGGSPLHF
TRBD2	TRBV13	.	TRBJ2-5	TGTGCCAGCAGCTTGACTAGCGGGGACGAGACCCAGTACTTC	CASSLTSGDETQYF
TRBD1	TRBV24-1	.	TRBJ2-1	TGTGCCACCAGTGACCCGACAGGGACTGAGCAGTTCTTC	CATSDPTGTEQFF
TRBD1	TRBV5-8	.	TRBJ1-2	TGTGCCAGCAGCTTGGGACAGGGTTTCAACTATGGCTACACCTTC	CASSLGQGFNYGYTF